Each of the 4 T cell receptor beta chains below was sequenced from the same sample in a study of siplizumab effects on memory and regulatory T cells. Method: immunoSEQ multiplex PCR; TCRdb's copy keeps in-frame clones and lacks some. This table has about 85,000 clones, over 90% appearing once. The sample taken for sequencing was CD8+ T cells sorted from blood. These receptors were obtained from a human donor in good health.

The J gene is TRBJ2-3, the V gene TRBV9; the match to TRBD2 covers 8 bases. Germline V gives CDR1 SGDLS, CDR2 YYNGEE. V dropped 0 bases and J dropped 5; count of bases not matched to a gene: 8. The CDR3 contains 16 residues. The CDR3 here is CASSVDGGRLGDTQYF. CDR3 bases: TGTGCCAGCAGCGTAGATGGCGGGAGGTTGGGAGATACGCAGTATTTT.

This chain uses TRBV9 with TRBJ2-5, with D unresolved. The germline V and J ends were trimmed by 0 bases and 1 base, with 10 bases remaining between them. Germline V gene sequence: CDR1 SGDLS, CDR2 YYNGEE. This CDR3 contains 15 residues. The CDR3 sequence is CASSVEGLAQETQYF. The CDR3 DNA follows: TGTGCCAGCAGCGTAGAAGGTCTGGCCCAAGAGACCCAGTACTTC.

This clone is a singleton in its sample. In DNA, the CDR3 is TGTGCCAGCAGCCCAAAGACTAGCGGGGAGGGCCTCTTCTTC. Protein sequence: CASSPKTSGEGLFF. The chain combines TRBV7-2 with TRBJ2-1; 11 bases align to TRBD2. Germline V gene lookup returns CDR1 SGHTA and CDR2 FQGNSA. The ends lost 5 bases at V and 16 bases at J; junction bases unmatched: 13. The CDR3 totals 14 residues.

This clone came up once. The chain carries TRBV4-1 and TRBJ2-5, with D perhaps matching TRBD2 (5 bases). The CDR3 loop spans 15 amino acids. Germline assignment: CDR1 MGHRA and CDR2 YSYEKL. Trimming pared 6 bases from V and 0 bases from J, leaving 14 bases between. The CDR3 nucleotides are TGCGCCAGCAGACTCGCACTAGTCGACCAAGAGACCCAGTACTTC. This gives the protein CASRLALVDQETQYF.